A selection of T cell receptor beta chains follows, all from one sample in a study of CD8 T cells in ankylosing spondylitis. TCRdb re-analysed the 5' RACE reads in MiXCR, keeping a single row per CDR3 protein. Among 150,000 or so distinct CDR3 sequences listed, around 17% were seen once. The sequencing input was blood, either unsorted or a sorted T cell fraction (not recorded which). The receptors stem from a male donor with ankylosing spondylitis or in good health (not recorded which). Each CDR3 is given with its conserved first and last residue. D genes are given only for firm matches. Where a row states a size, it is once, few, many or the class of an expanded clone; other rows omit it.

CDR3: CASSPRPGAVNEKLFF; DNA: TGTGCCAGCAGCCCCAGACCAGGAGCCGTTAATGAAAAACTGTTTTTT; J: TRBJ1-4; V: TRBV9; size: -; D: -
CDR3: CASSFGSYEQYF; DNA: TGTGCCAGCAGTTTCGGGTCCTACGAGCAGTACTTC; J: TRBJ2-7; V: TRBV12-3/TRBV12-4; size: many; D: -
CDR3: CASSPGAGIHEQYF; DNA: TGTGCCAGCTCACCTGGGGCGGGAATCCACGAGCAGTACTTC; J: TRBJ2-7; V: TRBV18; size: -; D: -
CDR3: CASSLGQGDGNTIYF; DNA: TGCGCCAGCAGCTTGGGACAGGGAGATGGAAACACCATATATTTT; J: TRBJ1-3; V: TRBV5-1; size: many; D: TRBD1
CDR3: CASSLEETSTYNEQFF; DNA: TGTGCCAGCAGCTTAGAAGAGACAAGTACCTACAATGAGCAGTTCTTC; J: TRBJ2-1; V: TRBV13; size: -; D: -
CDR3: CASSRWTGNQPQHF; DNA: TGTGCCAGCTCCCGATGGACAGGGAATCAGCCCCAGCATTTT; J: TRBJ1-5; V: TRBV18; size: many; D: TRBD1
CDR3: CASSSSGTASYEQYF; DNA: TGTGCCAGCAGCTCGTCCGGGACAGCATCCTACGAGCAGTACTTC; J: TRBJ2-7; V: TRBV5-4; size: many; D: TRBD1
CDR3: CASSLDTAYEQYF; DNA: TGCGCCAGCAGCTTGGACACTGCCTACGAGCAGTACTTC; J: TRBJ2-7; V: TRBV5-1; size: many; D: -
CDR3: CATSRDRVGGNTIYF; DNA: TGTGCCACCAGCAGAGATCGGGTGGGTGGAAACACCATATATTTT; J: TRBJ1-3; V: TRBV15; size: -; D: -
CDR3: CSASWIRSGYGYTF; DNA: TGCAGTGCTAGTTGGATAAGGTCGGGCTATGGCTACACCTTC; J: TRBJ1-2; V: TRBV20-1; size: few; D: -
CDR3: CASSVGVESVEAFF; DNA: TGTGCCAGCAGCGTAGGGGTGGAGTCTGTTGAAGCTTTCTTT; J: TRBJ1-1; V: TRBV9; size: -; D: -
CDR3: CSARVRDTEAFF; DNA: TGCAGTGCTAGAGTCCGGGACACTGAAGCTTTCTTT; J: TRBJ1-1; V: TRBV20-1; size: many; D: -
CDR3: CSVEGQGLDTEAFF; DNA: TGCAGCGTTGAAGGACAGGGTCTCGACACTGAAGCTTTCTTT; J: TRBJ1-1; V: TRBV29-1; size: few; D: TRBD1
CDR3: CASSSRRATNEKLFF; DNA: TGTGCCAGCAGCTCCCGACGGGCAACTAATGAAAAACTGTTTTTT; J: TRBJ1-4; V: TRBV13; size: many; D: -
CDR3: CASSLAVRNTDTQYF; DNA: TGCGCCAGCAGCTTGGCTGTTAGAAACACAGATACGCAGTATTTT; J: TRBJ2-3; V: TRBV5-1; size: many; D: -
CDR3: CATSTSYSNQPQHF; DNA: TGTGCCACCAGCACCTCGTATAGCAATCAGCCCCAGCATTTT; J: TRBJ1-5; V: TRBV15; size: -; D: -
CDR3: CASSPGGTNEKLFF; DNA: TGCGCCAGCAGCCCGGGAGGGACTAATGAAAAACTGTTTTTT; J: TRBJ1-4; V: TRBV5-1; size: many; D: -
CDR3: CSASGTGSADTQYF; DNA: TGCAGTGCTAGCGGGACGGGTAGTGCAGATACGCAGTATTTT; J: TRBJ2-3; V: TRBV20-1; size: many; D: -
CDR3: CASSLLRYEQYF; DNA: TGTGCCAGCAGCTTGCTTCGTTACGAGCAGTACTTC; J: TRBJ2-7; V: TRBV5-6; size: many; D: -
CDR3: CASRSSGGYEQYF; DNA: TGTGCCAGCAGATCTAGCGGAGGATACGAGCAGTACTTC; J: TRBJ2-7; V: TRBV27; size: few; D: TRBD2
CDR3: CASSLSGGLGEQYF; DNA: TGTGCCAGCAGCTTGTCTGGGGGTCTAGGCGAGCAGTACTTC; J: TRBJ2-7; V: TRBV5-4; size: -; D: -
CDR3: CASRRAWGGYNEQFF; DNA: TGTGCCAGCCGGCGAGCGTGGGGCGGATACAATGAGCAGTTCTTC; J: TRBJ2-1; V: TRBV28; size: many; D: -
CDR3: CASRMTFMDRHYGYTF; DNA: TGTGCCAGCAGGATGACCTTTATGGACAGGCACTATGGCTACACCTTC; J: TRBJ1-2; V: TRBV2; size: -; D: TRBD1
CDR3: CCARSPGLLTDTQYF; DNA: TGCTGTGCTAGGTCCCCGGGACTCCTCACAGATACGCAGTATTTT; J: TRBJ2-3; V: TRBV20-1; size: -; D: -
CDR3: CAITAGQGAAAAFF; DNA: TGTGCCATCACCGCGGGACAGGGGGCTGCTGCAGCTTTCTTT; J: TRBJ1-1; V: TRBV10-3; size: -; D: TRBD1
CDR3: CASSPLGQGRTEAFF; DNA: TGTGCCAGCTCACCCCTCGGACAGGGCCGCACTGAAGCTTTCTTT; J: TRBJ1-1; V: TRBV18; size: once; D: TRBD1
CDR3: CASSPLATGELFF; DNA: TGCGCCAGCAGCCCACTAGCTACCGGGGAGCTGTTTTTT; J: TRBJ2-2; V: TRBV5-1; size: many; D: -
CDR3: CASSPSPLESTGELFF; DNA: TGTGCCAGCAGCCCCTCCCCCCTGGAGTCCACCGGGGAGCTGTTTTTT; J: TRBJ2-2; V: TRBV7-8; size: -; D: -
CDR3: CASSRDRVNTGELFF; DNA: TGCGCCAGCAGCCGGGACAGGGTGAACACCGGGGAGCTGTTTTTT; J: TRBJ2-2; V: TRBV5-1; size: many; D: TRBD1
CDR3: CASSPRDRVLNEQFF; DNA: TGTGCCAGCAGCCCCCGGGACAGGGTCCTCAATGAGCAGTTCTTC; J: TRBJ2-1; V: TRBV13; size: few; D: TRBD1
CDR3: CSARDYGDQPQHF; DNA: TGCAGTGCTAGAGACTACGGGGATCAGCCCCAGCATTTT; J: TRBJ1-5; V: TRBV20-1; size: many; D: -
CDR3: CATYLVGKSEAFF; DNA: TGTGCCACCTACCTTGTGGGGAAAAGTGAAGCTTTCTTT; J: TRBJ1-1; V: TRBV28; size: -; D: -
CDR3: CASSAGQSSYEQYF; DNA: TGTGCCAGTAGTGCAGGACAGAGTTCCTACGAGCAGTACTTC; J: TRBJ2-7; V: TRBV19; size: -; D: -
CDR3: CASRFRGGETQYF; DNA: TGTGCCAGCAGATTTAGGGGGGGAGAGACCCAGTACTTC; J: TRBJ2-5; V: TRBV13; size: -; D: -
CDR3: CASGDDRYEQYF; DNA: TGTGCCAGCGGCGACGACCGCTACGAGCAGTACTTC; J: TRBJ2-7; V: TRBV6-6; size: many; D: -
CDR3: CSARPLLAGGYNEQFF; DNA: TGCAGTGCTAGACCATTACTAGCGGGAGGCTACAATGAGCAGTTCTTC; J: TRBJ2-1; V: TRBV20-1; size: many; D: TRBD2
CDR3: CSAPLRGNIGNQPQHF; DNA: TGCAGTGCTCCCCTGAGGGGAAACATTGGCAATCAGCCCCAGCATTTT; J: TRBJ1-5; V: TRBV20-1; size: -; D: -
CDR3: CASSPLAGEAGELFF; DNA: TGCGCCAGCAGCCCTCTAGCGGGAGAAGCCGGGGAGCTGTTTTTT; J: TRBJ2-2; V: TRBV5-1; size: many; D: TRBD2